This TCR beta chain was documented in a study of control samples from healthy donors and cancer patients. The table came from immunoSEQ multiplex PCR; TCRdb's copy has only in-frame clones and leaves some out. The sample lists some 35,000 clones, about 94% occurring once. The germline V gene encodes CDR1 LGHNA and CDR2 YNFKEQ. V lost 1 base, J lost 1 base, and 13 bases lay in between. The CDR3 spans 16 residues. The receptor's source is a middle-aged man with colorectal cancer. The rearrangement joins TRBV4-2 to TRBJ2-5; D is possibly TRBD2 (7 bases). Input material: PBMCs. The DNA of the CDR3 is TGTGCCAGCAGCCAAGTCGGGGGGCCCACCCAAGAGACCCAGTACTTC. Protein sequence: CASSQVGGPTQETQYF.